This T cell receptor (beta chain) was identified during a study of blood T cell repertoires in COVID-19. The CDR3 consists of 15 residues. V shed 3 bases, J shed 4 bases, and the junction held 5 bases outside the gene matches. Germline V CDR1 and CDR2: SGHNT, YENEEA. Sequenced by immunoSEQ multiplex PCR; TCRdb stores in-frame clones only, minus some. The sample holds 250,000 to 300,000 clones, 70% to 90% seen once. Input material: PBMCs or T cells enriched from blood (not recorded which). The V gene is TRBV11-3, the J gene TRBJ2-7; 11 nucleotides line up with TRBD2. The clonotype was recovered from a woman aged 55-75 years in a cohort exposed to, infected with or recovered from COVID-19 (not recorded which). CDR3 region: CASSLGTSGFYEQYF. Here the CDR3 DNA reads TGTGCCAGCAGCTTGGGGACTAGCGGATTTTACGAGCAGTACTTC.